This T cell receptor beta chain derives from a study of blood T cell repertoires in COVID-19. Across the study: The analysed material was cDNA or gDNA that came from T cells, B-cell-depleted T cells, or PBMCs.

Sequencing was performed with immunoSEQ multiplex PCR; in TCRdb, only in-frame clones are kept and a portion is missing. The sample comprises 350,000 to 500,000 clones, 70% to 90% of which are singletons, and around 1.5% rests with the top ten. Adults between about 18 and 89 years of age took part from 24 US areas. Cohorts were assigned according to the clinical history that participants reported. The V end was cut by 5 bases, the J end by 3 bases, with 10 bases between. The CDR3 extends over 13 amino acids. Sequencing was performed on PBMCs or T cells enriched from blood (not recorded which). The origin of this receptor is a young woman who had been exposed to COVID-19. The chain combines TRBV12-3 or TRBV12-4 with TRBJ1-1, with D hard to call. Here the CDR3 reads CASSLSLYTEAFF. The CDR3 bases are TGTGCCAGCAGTCTATCACTGTACACTGAAGCTTTCTTT.